The clone carrying this T cell receptor beta chain was detected a few times. Used for diagnoses were clinical symptoms, serum thyroxine and TRAb, thyroid ultrasound and orbital computed tomography. Trimming pared 0 bases from V and 7 bases from J, leaving 10 bases between. Germline CDR1 reads MGHRA; CDR2 reads YSYEKL. This CDR3 has 14 residues. The sample originates from a study of T cells in Graves' hyperthyroidism and ophthalmopathy. There were TCR beta CDR3 regions amplified from RNA transcripts. A first-round RT-PCR of the TCR CDR3 used the HTBI primer set. TCRdb processed the multiplex PCR reads anew with MiXCR; each CDR3 protein has one entry. The data show approximately 400,000 distinct CDR3 sequences, with more than 15% seen just once and about 14% held by the top ten.

Specimen: blood. The source of this sequence is a woman younger than 35 with Graves' hyperthyroidism. This rearrangement joins TRBV4-1 to TRBJ1-5, with TRBD1 as a possible D gene (5 bases). The DNA of the CDR3 is TGCGCCAGCAGCCAAGAACCAGGGAGACAGCCCCAGCATTTT. Its translation: CASSQEPGRQPQHF.